Presented here are 22 T cell receptor beta chains from one specimen sequenced in a study of identical twins. TCRdb called the 5' RACE reads again in MiXCR, with one record for every CDR3 protein. Among about 530,000 distinct CDR3 sequences listed, around 22% were seen once. These data were likewise used in another study, on yellow fever vaccine responses in identical twins.

The sequenced sample was CD4+ T cells sorted from blood. All receptors come from a woman younger than 30 in good health.

This clonotype has a handful of counts. The genes are TRBV6-1 and TRBJ1-2, with unresolved D. This CDR3 region has 14 residues. Germline V gene lookup returns CDR1 MNHNS and CDR2 SASEGT. The V and J ends lost 6 bases and 3 bases respectively, with 14 bases between them. CDR3 coding DNA: TGTGCCAGCAGAGGCTCGACCTCACACTATGGCTACACCTTC. It encodes CASRGSTSHYGYTF.

Only a few counts were recorded for this clonotype. This chain joins TRBV15 and TRBJ2-3; either TRBD1 or TRBD2 may supply D (5 bases each). Trimming removed 5 bases at V and 3 bases at J, with 18 bases between. There are 16 residues in the CDR3. Germline assignment: CDR1 LNHNV and CDR2 YYDKDF (reference sequence). The CDR3 loop is CATSRGLFGPTDTQYF. As DNA, the CDR3 is TGTGCCACCAGCCGGGGCCTCTTCGGACCAACAGATACGCAGTATTTT.

This clonotype was detected only a few times. This rearrangement joins TRBV7-9 to TRBJ2-1; D gene unclear. This CDR3 is built from 14 residues. V gave up 2 bases and J gave up 0 bases, with 5 bases separating them. Germline V gene data show CDR1 as SEHNR and CDR2 as FQNEAQ (reference sequence). CDR3 nucleotides: TGTGCCAGCAGCTTAACGAGCTCCTACAATGAGCAGTTCTTC. Its protein product is CASSLTSSYNEQFF.

The V call is TRBV7-2, the J call TRBJ2-3, with D possibly being TRBD1 (6 bases). The CDR3 is 18 amino acids. The V end lost 0 bases, the J end lost 0 bases, and 16 bases lay between the germline ends. CDR1 is SGHTA and CDR2 is FQGNSA in the germline V gene. CDR3 sequence: CASSLALQGPASTDTQYF. In DNA, the CDR3 is TGTGCCAGCAGCTTAGCCTTACAGGGACCCGCTAGCACAGATACGCAGTATTTT. Using reference TRBV7-2 and TRBJ2-3 for the parts outside the CDR3, the full variable domain is GAGVSQSPSNKVTEKGKDVELRCDPISGHTALYWYRQSLGQGLEFLIYFQGNSAPDKSGLPSDRFSAERTGGSVSTLTIQRTQQEDSAVYLCASSLALQGPASTDTQYFGPGTRLTVL.

The V call is TRBV10-3, the J call TRBJ2-1, with TRBD2 matching over 13 bases. This CDR3 spans 16 amino acids. The germline V gene has CDR1 ENHRY and CDR2 SYGVKD. Trimming cost V 8 bases and J 4 bases; bases outside gene matches: 8. The CDR3 nucleotides read TGTGCCATCGCACCCCAGGGACTAGCGGGATACAATGAGCAGTTCTTC. It specifies CAIAPQGLAGYNEQFF.

This chain joins TRBV5-1 and TRBJ1-1; 10 positions agree with TRBD1. CDR1 and CDR2 from the germline V gene are SGHRS and YFSETQ. CDR3 length: 17 residues. V shed 0 bases and J 0 bases; nucleotides not matched to a gene: 5. CDR3 sequence reads: CASSLARDRGMNTEAFF. The CDR3 DNA reads as TGCGCCAGCAGCTTGGCCCGGGACAGGGGTATGAACACTGAAGCTTTCTTT.

This clonotype came up a few times. CDR3 amino acids: CSAKTGTFGEQYF. The CDR3 DNA is TGCAGTGCTAAAACCGGGACTTTCGGCGAGCAGTACTTC. V gene TRBV20-1 combines with J gene TRBJ2-7; D perhaps matches TRBD2 (6 bases). Germline CDR1 and CDR2: DFQATT and SNEGSKA (reference sequence). The V and J ends lost 4 bases and 6 bases respectively, with 16 bases between them. The CDR3 totals 13 residues.

This clonotype has only a few counts. The J gene is TRBJ2-7, the V gene TRBV29-1; D is tentatively TRBD1 or TRBD2 (6 bases each). The CDR3 is 13 residues long. Deletions cut 7 bases from V and 0 bases from J, with 13 bases between. Germline lookup yields CDR1 SQVTM and CDR2 ANQGSEA. The CDR3 loop is CSAGGGPSYEQYF. CDR3 bases: TGCAGCGCTGGAGGGGGTCCCTCCTACGAGCAGTACTTC.

This chain links TRBV4-1 with TRBJ2-5, with D possibly being TRBD1 or TRBD2 (5 bases each). The V and J ends lost 0 bases and 1 base respectively, with 18 bases between them. The CDR3 spans 18 residues. Per germline, CDR1 MGHRA and CDR2 YSYEKL. CDR3 sequence (DNA): TGCGCCAGCAGCCAAGAGGGTACCAGGGACCCCACCCAAGAGACCCAGTACTTC. This translates into CASSQEGTRDPTQETQYF.

The V call is TRBV7-7, the J call TRBJ2-5; 7 bases match TRBD1. The CDR3 is 15 amino acids. Germline V gene lookup returns CDR1 SSHAT and CDR2 FNYEAQ (reference sequence). Trimming removed 1 base from V and 3 bases from J; junction bases left unmatched: 5. CDR3 residues: CASSLVGTVEETQYF. In DNA form, the CDR3 reads TGTGCCAGCAGCTTAGTTGGGACAGTAGAAGAGACCCAGTACTTC.

In its sample, this clonotype was seen once. This sequence joins TRBV11-1 and TRBJ2-3; 9 bases match TRBD1. Germline assignment: CDR1 SGHAT and CDR2 FQDESV (reference sequence). The CDR3 loop spans 18 amino acids. With 5 bases clipped from V and 2 bases from J, the junction kept 14 bases outside the gene matches. CDR3 sequence (DNA): TGTGCCAGCAGCCCGGGACAGGGCAAAACTTTACTCACAGATACGCAGTATTTT. Translation: CASSPGQGKTLLTDTQYF.

V usage is TRBV20-1 and J usage is TRBJ2-3; D unclear. There are 15 residues in the CDR3. V was pared by 6 bases and J by 2 bases, with 18 bases between. Germline lookup yields CDR1 DFQATT and CDR2 SNEGSKA (reference sequence). CDR3 sequence (DNA): TGCAGTGCAACTGAACCACCGCCGCTCACAGATACGCAGTATTTT. Encoded protein: CSATEPPPLTDTQYF.

This chain joins TRBV20-1 and TRBJ2-5; 7 bases map to TRBD1. The V segment lost 5 bases and the J segment 9 bases; nucleotides outside the gene matches: 12. Germline V CDR1 and CDR2: DFQATT, SNEGSKA (reference sequence). The CDR3 is 13 amino acids. CDR3 nucleotides: TGCAGTGCTTACGGACAGGAACTAGGGCCCCAGTACTTC. The encoded protein is CSAYGQELGPQYF.

The chain links TRBV9 to TRBJ2-7; no definite D call. The CDR3 spans 15 residues. Trimming stripped 0 bases from V and 0 bases from J, with 10 bases between. The germline gives CDR1 SGDLS, CDR2 YYNGEE. The CDR3 coding sequence is TGTGCCAGCAGCGTAGCCCCAGACCGCTCCTACGAGCAGTACTTC. This gives the protein CASSVAPDRSYEQYF.

This chain uses TRBV12-3 or TRBV12-4 with TRBJ2-3; 12 nucleotides line up with TRBD2. Trimming took 6 bases from V and 5 from J; bases not matched to a gene: 3. This CDR3 is built from 14 residues. CDR3 bases: TGTGCCAGCAGACAGACTAGCGGGGGAGATACGCAGTATTTT. Protein sequence: CASRQTSGGDTQYF.

The chain joins TRBV3-1 to TRBJ1-1; the match to TRBD1 covers 10 bases. Germline CDR1 and CDR2: LGHDT and YNNKEL (reference sequence). Unmatched junction bases numbered 7, after V lost 3 bases and J lost 0 bases. The length of the CDR3 is 17 residues. The CDR3 region is CASSHSDRGFMNTEAFF. The CDR3 DNA reads as TGTGCCAGCAGCCACTCGGACAGGGGGTTCATGAACACTGAAGCTTTCTTT.

This clonotype was found a few times. This chain connects TRBV5-1 to TRBJ2-2; a weak D match, TRBD2 (6 bases). V lost 2 bases and J 5 bases, leaving 10 bases between the germline ends. The germline V gene has CDR1 SGHRS and CDR2 YFSETQ. The CDR3 is 14 residues long. The CDR3 DNA is TGCGCCAGCAGCTTAGAACTAGCTACCGGGGAGCTGTTTTTT. It translates to CASSLELATGELFF.

This chain joins TRBV5-1 and TRBJ2-1; 7 bases line up with TRBD1. V lost 2 bases and J lost 10; bases outside the gene matches: 12. This CDR3 has 15 amino acids. The V gene's germline CDR1 is SGHRS and CDR2 YFSETQ. The CDR3 DNA reads TGCGCCAGCAGCTTAGCGACAGGGACGCAGCAGGAGCAGTTCTTC. Protein product: CASSLATGTQQEQFF.

The chain couples TRBV12-3 or TRBV12-4 to TRBJ1-3; no clear D gene. Trimming cost V 3 bases and J 3 bases, with 12 bases left between them. This CDR3 has 15 amino acids. For the CDR3, the DNA is TGTGCCAGCAGTTTCGGGATGGGGATTGGAAACACCATATATTTT. Encoded protein: CASSFGMGIGNTIYF.

This clonotype was observed a handful of times. The chain joins TRBV18 to TRBJ2-3; the D is unclear. The CDR3 covers 14 residues. The V and J ends lost 6 bases and 2 bases respectively, with 12 bases between them. From germline, CDR1 is KGHSH and CDR2 LQKENI. This CDR3 is CASSQAVITDTQYF. For the CDR3, the DNA is TGTGCCAGCTCCCAGGCAGTTATCACAGATACGCAGTATTTT.

The sample holds many counts of this clonotype. V is TRBV12-3 or TRBV12-4 and J is TRBJ1-1; 7 nucleotides match TRBD1. Trimming took 5 bases from V and 1 from J; bases not matched to a gene: 1. CDR3 size: 13 residues. CDR3 residues: CASSGTENTEAFF. The CDR3 DNA sequence: TGTGCCAGCAGTGGGACAGAGAACACTGAAGCTTTCTTT.

This clonotype was picked up a small number of times. J is TRBJ1-4 and V is TRBV5-1, with TRBD1 as a possible D gene (5 bases). CDR1 and CDR2 (germline): SGHRS, YFSETQ. Trimming shortened V by 3 bases and J by 4 bases, and 13 bases separated the two germline ends. The CDR3 consists of 15 residues. CDR3 amino acids: CASSWGGDFNEKLFF. CDR3 coding DNA: TGCGCCAGCAGCTGGGGAGGGGATTTTAATGAAAAACTGTTTTTT.